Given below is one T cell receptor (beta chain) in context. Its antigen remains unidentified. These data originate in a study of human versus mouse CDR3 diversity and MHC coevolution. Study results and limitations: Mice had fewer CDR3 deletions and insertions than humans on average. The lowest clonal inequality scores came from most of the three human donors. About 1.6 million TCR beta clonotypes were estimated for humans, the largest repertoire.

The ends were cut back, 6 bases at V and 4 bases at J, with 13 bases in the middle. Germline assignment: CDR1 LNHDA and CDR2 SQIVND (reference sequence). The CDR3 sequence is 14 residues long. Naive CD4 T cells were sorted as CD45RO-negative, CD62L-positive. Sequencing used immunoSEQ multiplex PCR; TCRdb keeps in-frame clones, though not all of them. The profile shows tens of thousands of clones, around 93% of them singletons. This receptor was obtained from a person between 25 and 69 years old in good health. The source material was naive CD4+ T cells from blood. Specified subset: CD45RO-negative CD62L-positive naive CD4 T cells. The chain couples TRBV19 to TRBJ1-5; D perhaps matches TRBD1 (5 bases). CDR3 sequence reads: CASSLRGLNQPQHF. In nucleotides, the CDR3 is TGTGCCAGTAGCCTTCGGGGGTTAAATCAGCCCCAGCATTTT. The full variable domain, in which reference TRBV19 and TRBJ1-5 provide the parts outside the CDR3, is DGGITQSPKYLFRKEGQNVTLSCEQNLNHDAMYWYRQDPGQGLRLIYYSQIVNDFQKGDIAEGYSVSREKKESFPLTVTSAQKNPTAFYLCASSLRGLNQPQHFGDGTRLSIL.